The following is a TCR beta chain sequence with its context. These data belong to a study of shared clonotypes between healthy human individuals. The CDR3 spans 13 residues. Germline lookup yields CDR1 SQVTM and CDR2 ANQGSEA. Assay used: immunoSEQ multiplex PCR; TCRdb lists only in-frame clones, some missing. Altogether hundreds of thousands of clones are present, around 96% being singletons, with the ten largest covering roughly 0.06%. The rearrangement joins TRBV29-1 to TRBJ2-5, with TRBD2 matching 8 bases. TRBJ2-7 matches the DNA end more closely, so the J call is doubtful. The specimen sequenced was naive CD4+ T cells sorted from blood. As to subset: CD45RA+ positively selected. The receptor comes from a woman in her thirties in good health. The CDR3 here is CSVDREGSYEQYF. In DNA, the CDR3 is TGCAGCGTTGATCGGGAGGGTTCATACGAGCAGTACTTC.